This T cell receptor beta chain was found in a study of early T cells in non-severe SARS-CoV-2 infection. This clonotype was observed a few times. TCRdb reprocessed the 5' RACE reads via MiXCR and lists one record per CDR3 protein. The data contain about 70,000 distinct CDR3 sequences, 10% of them seen just once; the ten biggest clones take up 15% to 18%. The sample here was whole blood, taken at baseline. The receptor comes from an adult who was a healthcare worker with PCR-confirmed SARS-CoV-2 infection or an uninfected control (not recorded which).

The CDR3 bases are TGTGCCAGCAGAGATGATGGGTCACCCCTCCACTTT. This encodes CASRDDGSPLHF. V is TRBV12-3 or TRBV12-4 and J is TRBJ1-6, with unresolved D. CDR3 length: 12 amino acids. The V end was cut by 6 bases, the J end by 10 bases, with 10 bases between.